The text below deals with one T cell receptor beta chain. Germline assignment: CDR1 LNHDA and CDR2 SQIVND (reference sequence). This CDR3 comprises 13 residues. The V end was cut by 7 bases, the J end by 4 bases, with 13 bases between. The sample is drawn from a study of T cell responses to AZD1222 COVID-19 vaccine. Pooled together were second doses at about 4 or about 12 weeks. Generated by immunoSEQ multiplex PCR, the TCRdb table keeps only in-frame clones and is missing some. The sample includes under 170,000 clones, 80% to 95% of them seen just once. The chain couples TRBV19 to TRBJ1-2; D may be TRBD1 (6 bases). Sequencing used peripheral blood, obtained 28 days after the second AZD1222 dose. This clonotype was sampled from an adult who received the AZD1222 COVID-19 vaccine. The CDR3 sequence: CASTTGLLYGYTF. Here the CDR3 DNA reads TGTGCCAGTACCACAGGGCTTCTCTATGGCTACACCTTC.